These 16 T cell receptor beta chains were all obtained from the same sample, sequenced in a study of naive and memory T cell subsets. Two oligonucleotides, mixed equimolar, formed the beta constant-region primer covering TRBC1 and TRBC2. Ligated cDNA was amplified by four rounds of PCR with nested alpha and beta constant-region primers and SP2. A single record per CDR3 protein comes from TCRdb applying MiXCR to the UMI-ligation and nested PCR reads. The sample carries 130,000 or so distinct CDR3 sequences, about 36% recorded once. The specimen was central memory CD4+ T cells from blood. The receptors originated from a human donor in good health.

The V gene is TRBV28, the J gene TRBJ2-3, with D tentatively TRBD1 (6 bases). Germline CDR1 is MDHEN and CDR2 is SYDVKM. Trimming left V 4 bases short and J 6 bases short, with 20 bases between. The CDR3 consists of 16 residues. The CDR3 nucleotides read TGTGCCAGCAGTTCTCCGACAGGCCGGATAAGGGATACGCAGTATTTT. Translation: CASSSPTGRIRDTQYF.

V usage is TRBV5-1 and J usage is TRBJ2-3; no clear D gene. The CDR3 loop spans 14 amino acids. The V end was cut by 0 bases, the J end by 2 bases, with 7 bases between. Germline-derived CDR1 and CDR2 are SGHRS and YFSETQ. The CDR3: CASSLDLYTDTQYF. CDR3 in DNA: TGCGCCAGCAGCTTGGACCTTTACACAGATACGCAGTATTTT.

The chain employs TRBV5-1 and TRBJ2-1, with 13 bases matching TRBD2. The germline V gene encodes CDR1 SGHRS and CDR2 YFSETQ. This CDR3 comprises 17 residues. With V trimmed by 0 bases and J by 8 bases, 8 bases remained unmatched. CDR3 nucleotide sequence: TGCGCCAGCAGCTTGGGGACCTCACTAGCGGGAGGGGATGAGCAGTTCTTC. Translated, it gives CASSLGTSLAGGDEQFF.

This clonotype came up once. The genes are TRBV6-2 or TRBV6-3 and TRBJ1-2; the D gene is possibly TRBD1 (6 bases). In germline, CDR1 is MNHEY, CDR2 SVGEGT. This CDR3 has 13 amino acids. V was shortened by 3 bases and J by 10 bases, with 15 bases between the two germline ends. In nucleotides, the CDR3 is TGTGCCAGCAGTTATGGGGGCCTTTGGGACTACACCTTC. Amino acid sequence: CASSYGGLWDYTF.

This clonotype appeared a few times. Here the CDR3 DNA reads TGTGCCAGCAGGCCGACTAGCGGCGAGCAGTACTTC. Translating it yields CASRPTSGEQYF. The chain uses TRBV28 and TRBJ2-7, with 9 bases identical to TRBD2. CDR3 length: 12 residues. V trimming: 6 bases; J trimming: 6 bases; junction bases outside the gene matches: 3. Germline assignment: CDR1 MDHEN and CDR2 SYDVKM.

This clonotype was seen only a few times. The gene calls are TRBV28 and TRBJ2-1; 7 positions match TRBD2. This CDR3 has 13 amino acids. V shed 4 bases, J shed 4 bases, and the junction held 1 base outside the gene matches. Germline CDR1 reads MDHEN; CDR2 reads SYDVKM. CDR3 bases: TGTGCCAGCAGTTCAGCGGGGTACAATGAGCAGTTCTTC. Residues: CASSSAGYNEQFF.

The chain uses TRBV19 and TRBJ1-5; TRBD1 matches 10 bases. Germline assignment: CDR1 LNHDA and CDR2 SQIVND (reference sequence). The ends lost 8 bases at V and 12 bases at J; junction bases unmatched: 10. The CDR3 length is 13 residues. For the CDR3, the DNA is TGTGCCAGTCACGACAGGGGGCGAAGAGGCCAGCATTTT. Translating it yields CASHDRGRRGQHF.

A few counts support this clonotype. The V call is TRBV29-1, the J call TRBJ2-2; D is possibly TRBD1 (6 bases). Between the trimmed V and J ends, which lost 6 bases and 5 bases, there was a span of 16 bases. CDR1 is SQVTM, CDR2 ANQGSEA, per germline. The CDR3 has 14 residues. CDR3 residues: CSVLPGARTGELFF. The CDR3 nucleotides read TGCAGCGTCCTGCCAGGGGCTCGGACCGGGGAGCTGTTTTTT.

CDR3 sequence: CATSDYRAGHTDTQYF. The CDR3 bases are TGTGCCACCAGTGATTATCGAGCGGGTCACACAGATACGCAGTATTTT. The V call is TRBV24-1, the J call TRBJ2-3; D is perhaps TRBD2 (6 bases). Germline loops: CDR1 KGHDR, CDR2 SFDVKD. This CDR3 is built from 16 residues. Trimming stripped 2 bases from V and 2 bases from J, with 13 bases between.

The rearrangement links TRBV6-5 to TRBJ2-7, with D possibly TRBD2 on 6 matching bases. From germline, CDR1 is MNHEY and CDR2 SVGAGI. V was trimmed by 2 bases and J by 2 bases, leaving 10 bases between them. This CDR3 comprises 14 residues. The CDR3 sequence is CASSYGRLAYEQYF. The CDR3, as DNA: TGTGCCAGCAGTTACGGCCGACTAGCCTACGAGCAGTACTTC.

This clonotype turned up a few times. The chain has TRBV20-1 and TRBJ2-7; TRBD2 aligns across 8 bases. The junction had 10 bases not matched to a gene; V was cut back by 6 bases and J by 0 bases. The CDR3 consists of 15 residues. Per germline, CDR1 DFQATT and CDR2 SNEGSKA (reference sequence). The CDR3 sequence: CSAALSSGRSYEQYF. The CDR3 DNA follows: TGCAGTGCCGCACTGTCTAGCGGGCGCTCCTACGAGCAGTACTTC.

The chain combines TRBV20-1 with TRBJ2-4, with D possibly being TRBD1 (5 bases). Per the germline V gene, CDR1 is DFQATT and CDR2 is SNEGSKA (reference sequence). The V end was cut by 2 bases, the J end by 0 bases, with 11 bases between. This CDR3 is built from 15 residues. The CDR3 DNA is TGCAGTGCTAGACCCCCGGACACAGCCAAAAACATTCAGTACTTC. This translates into CSARPPDTAKNIQYF.

The rearrangement links TRBV6-6 to TRBJ1-2, with D maybe TRBD1 (6 bases). Germline V gene sequence: CDR1 MNHNY, CDR2 SVGAGI (reference sequence). CDR3 size: 19 residues. The ends were cut back, 4 bases at V and 4 bases at J, with 28 bases in the middle. CDR3 nucleotides: TGTGCCAGCAGTTCTCGGCCGGGACAAGAGGCCAAGGGGAGCTATGGCTACACCTTC. Translation gives CASSSRPGQEAKGSYGYTF.

This chain uses TRBV11-2 with TRBJ2-7; tentatively, D is TRBD2 (5 bases). Trimming cost V 2 bases and J 3 bases, with 14 bases left between them. Germline V gene lookup returns CDR1 SGHAT and CDR2 FQNNGV. This CDR3 region has 15 residues. The CDR3 coding sequence is TGTGCCAGCAGCTTACGGGATTCATTTTACTACGAGCAGTACTTC. Its protein product is CASSLRDSFYYEQYF.

This clonotype was found a few times. The V call is TRBV20-1, the J call TRBJ2-1; TRBD1 aligns across 7 bases. The CDR3 runs to 14 residues. CDR1 is DFQATT, CDR2 SNEGSKA, per germline (reference sequence). CDR3 in DNA: TGCAGCGTACCGGCCAGGGGGAGCTCCAATGAGCAGTTCTTC. This encodes CSVPARGSSNEQFF.

The genes are TRBV12-3 or TRBV12-4 and TRBJ2-1, with 9 positions matching TRBD1. J gave up 8 bases and V 3 bases, and 5 bases lay outside the gene matches. This CDR3 comprises 14 residues. CDR3 protein: CASSLGTGRDEQFF. The CDR3 DNA follows: TGTGCCAGCAGTTTGGGGACAGGGAGGGATGAGCAGTTCTTC.